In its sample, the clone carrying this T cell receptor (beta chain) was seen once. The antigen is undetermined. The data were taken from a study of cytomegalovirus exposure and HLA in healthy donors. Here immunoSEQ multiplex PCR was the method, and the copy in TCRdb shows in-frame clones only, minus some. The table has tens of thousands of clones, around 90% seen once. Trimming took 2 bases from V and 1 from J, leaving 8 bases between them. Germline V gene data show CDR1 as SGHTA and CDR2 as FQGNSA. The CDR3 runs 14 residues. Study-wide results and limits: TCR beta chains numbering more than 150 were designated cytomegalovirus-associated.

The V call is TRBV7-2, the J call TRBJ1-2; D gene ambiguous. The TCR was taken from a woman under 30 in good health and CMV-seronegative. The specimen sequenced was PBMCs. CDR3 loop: CASSLMQVNYGYTF. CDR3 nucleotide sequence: TGTGCCAGCAGCTTAATGCAGGTTAACTATGGCTACACCTTC. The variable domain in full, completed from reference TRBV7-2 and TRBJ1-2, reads GAGVSQSPSNKVTEKGKDVELRCDPISGHTALYWYRQSLGQGLEFLIYFQGNSAPDKSGLPSDRFSAERTGGSVSTLTIQRTQQEDSAVYLCASSLMQVNYGYTFGSGTRLTVV.